These 18 T cell receptor beta chains came from one sample sequenced in a study of molecular identifiers for immune sequencing clone quantification. MiXCR, run by TCRdb on the PCR reads, gives a single entry per CDR3 protein. The table records more than 450,000 distinct CDR3 sequences, around 23% of them present only once. Sequencing was carried out using naive CD8+ T cells from blood, with Jurkat cell RNA spiked in. The subset: FACS-sorted CD8+CD4-CCR7+CD45RA+ naive T cells. These receptors were obtained from a human donor in good health. Some libraries in this study had Jurkat cell RNA spiked in.

A remark on this clonotype: At one end the junction does not follow the germline gene, possibly because of a read error. V gene TRBV5-6 combines with J gene TRBJ2-7; D gene unclear. The CDR3 runs 15 residues. CDR1 is SGHDT, CDR2 YYEEEE, per germline. The CDR3 sequence is CVSSLRVQGNYEQNF. The CDR3 DNA reads TGTGTCAGCAGCTTAAGGGTCCAAGGAAACTACGAGCAGAACTTC.

This clonotype occurred a few times. This chain uses TRBV30 with TRBJ1-2; TRBD1 matches 7 bases. This CDR3 is built from 12 residues. Germline V gives CDR1 GTSNPN, CDR2 SVGIG (reference sequence). V was pared by 5 bases and J by 4 bases, with 4 bases of the junction left unmatched. The CDR3 bases are TGTGCCTGGTACAGGGGAGGCTATGGCTACACCTTC. Its translation is CAWYRGGYGYTF.

This clonotype was picked up many times. This chain joins TRBV7-9 and TRBJ2-2; D unresolved. CDR1 and CDR2 (germline): SEHNR, FQNEAQ (reference sequence). The CDR3 has 14 residues. The V end lost 2 bases, the J end lost 2 bases, and 6 bases lay between the germline ends. Here the CDR3 reads CASSLPANTGELFF. The CDR3 nucleotides read TGTGCCAGCAGCTTACCTGCAAACACCGGGGAGCTGTTTTTT.

The table lists this clonotype with many counts. The chain couples TRBV30 to TRBJ2-2; D unresolved. The CDR3 extends over 11 amino acids. Looked up from germline, CDR1 is GTSNPN and CDR2 is SVGIG (reference sequence). V shed 5 bases and J shed 3 bases, with 4 bases lying between them. The CDR3 nucleotides are TGTGCCTGGGCAGACACCGGGGAGCTGTTTTTT. Its translation: CAWADTGELFF. The whole variable domain, filled in from reference TRBV30 and TRBJ2-2, reads SQTIHQWPATLVQPVGSPLSLECTVEGTSNPNLYWYRQAAGRGLQLLFYSVGIGQISSEVPQNLSASRPQDRQFILSSKKLLLSDSGFYLCAWADTGELFFGEGSRLTVL.

This clonotype was recorded at least ten times. J is TRBJ2-7 and V is TRBV7-2, with TRBD2 identical over 8 bases. V shed 5 bases and J 7 bases; nucleotides not matched to a gene: 13. This CDR3 has 15 amino acids. The V gene's germline CDR1 is SGHTA and CDR2 FQGNSA. The CDR3 loop is CASSPTRAGGEEQYF. The CDR3 coding sequence is TGTGCCAGCAGCCCCACGAGGGCGGGAGGAGAAGAGCAGTACTTC.

V usage is TRBV4-3 and J usage is TRBJ2-5; D is possibly TRBD1 or TRBD2 (6 bases each). V lost 0 bases and J lost 2, with 16 bases in between. Germline CDR1 is LGHNA and CDR2 is YSLEER. The CDR3 length is 17 residues. The CDR3 DNA reads as TGCGCCAGCAGCCAAGATCGTATCCGGGGGCCTCAAGAGACCCAGTACTTC. Translating gives CASSQDRIRGPQETQYF.

This clonotype was detected a few times. The chain combines TRBV7-6 with TRBJ2-7, with a weak D call TRBD2 (5 bases). Germline CDR1 is SGHVS and CDR2 is FNYEAQ. The CDR3 loop spans 13 amino acids. The germline V and J ends were trimmed by 1 base and 3 bases, with 7 bases remaining between them. The DNA of the CDR3 is TGTGCCAGCAGCTTAGAGAGGGACTACGAGCAGTACTTC. Encoded protein: CASSLERDYEQYF.

For this clonotype: Possible read error: a much larger clone is one base away. The chain uses TRBV5-3 and TRBJ2-7, with TRBD1 matching over 9 bases. TRBV5-3 is an ORF, and what it does is uncertain. This CDR3 is 17 amino acids long. The CDR3 spells CASSPGVDRGTSYEQHF. In DNA, the CDR3 is TGTGCCAGCAGCCCGGGGGTTGACAGGGGGACTTCCTACGAGCAGCACTTC.

This clonotype has just a few counts. The genes are TRBV5-4 and TRBJ2-6, with TRBD1 matching over 11 bases. V shed 4 bases and J 0 bases; nucleotides not matched to a gene: 9. Per the germline V gene, CDR1 is SGHNT and CDR2 is YYREEE (reference sequence). The CDR3 has 19 amino acids. CDR3 nucleotides: TGTGCCAGCAGCGTATCCGGGACAGGGGGGCGCTCTGGGGCCAACGTCCTGACTTTC. It translates to CASSVSGTGGRSGANVLTF.

This clonotype was picked up many times. The chain joins TRBV7-2 to TRBJ1-5; the D is unclear. Germline-derived CDR1 and CDR2 are SGHTA and FQGNSA. Trimming cost V 1 base and J 0 bases, with 13 bases left between them. The CDR3 is 17 residues long. CDR3 sequence: CASSLGRTRYSNQPQHF. As DNA, the CDR3 is TGTGCCAGCAGCTTAGGACGGACCCGTTATAGCAATCAGCCCCAGCATTTT. The entire variable domain, with the rest obtained from reference TRBV7-2 and TRBJ1-5, is as follows: GAGVSQSPSNKVTEKGKDVELRCDPISGHTALYWYRQSLGQGLEFLIYFQGNSAPDKSGLPSDRFSAERTGGSVSTLTIQRTQQEDSAVYLCASSLGRTRYSNQPQHFGDGTRLSIL.

V gene TRBV10-3 combines with J gene TRBJ1-3, with D tentatively TRBD1 (6 bases). The CDR3 covers 16 residues. Trimming took 0 bases from V and 2 from J, leaving 11 bases between them. Germline lookup yields CDR1 ENHRY and CDR2 SYGVKD. The CDR3 loop is CAISESGAGPGNTIYF. For the CDR3, the DNA is TGTGCCATCAGTGAGTCGGGGGCAGGGCCTGGAAACACCATATATTTT.

Concerning this clonotype itself: Sequence at one end of the junction differs from germline and may be a read error. CDR3 residues: CVSSWTSGSSTDTQYF. DNA for the CDR3: TGTGTCAGCAGCTGGACTAGCGGGAGTAGTACAGATACGCAGTATTTT. This sequence joins TRBV7-6 and TRBJ2-3; 13 bases line up with TRBD2. Germline V CDR1 and CDR2: SGHVS, FNYEAQ. The CDR3 is made up of 16 amino acids.

This clonotype was picked up a small number of times. This chain joins TRBV14 and TRBJ1-1, with 7 bases lining up with TRBD1. Losses at the gene ends were 6 bases for V and 6 bases for J; bases not matched to a gene: 7. Germline CDR1 and CDR2: SGHDN and FVKESK. The CDR3 is 13 amino acids. As DNA, the CDR3 is TGTGCCAGCAGTAGGACAGGTTATTCTGAAGCTTTCTTT. Translating it yields CASSRTGYSEAFF.

This chain links TRBV11-2 with TRBJ2-7; TRBD1 agrees at 7 bases. The CDR3 runs to 16 residues. The junction had 9 bases not matched to a gene; V was cut back by 4 bases and J by 0 bases. Germline loops: CDR1 SGHAT, CDR2 FQNNGV. The CDR3: CASSSADRAYSYEQYF. Written as DNA, the CDR3 is TGTGCCAGCAGCTCAGCTGACAGGGCGTACTCCTACGAGCAGTACTTC.

This clonotype has a handful of counts. The chain couples TRBV27 to TRBJ2-7; 11 bases fit TRBD2. The length of the CDR3 is 14 residues. Germline loops: CDR1 MNHEY, CDR2 SMNVEV (reference sequence). V lost 6 bases, J lost 4 bases, and 5 bases stayed unmatched. CDR3 in DNA: TGTGCCAGCAGACCCGGGACTAGCGGTTACGAGCAGTACTTC. Amino acids: CASRPGTSGYEQYF.

The gene calls are TRBV12-3 or TRBV12-4 and TRBJ1-2; maybe TRBD1 (6 bases). V was clipped by 8 bases and J by 4 bases, with 14 bases between them. The CDR3 spans 13 residues. The CDR3 coding sequence is TGTGCCAGCGGTCCTGACAGGACCTATGGCTACACCTTC. This gives the protein CASGPDRTYGYTF.

This clonotype turned up a few times. The V call is TRBV2, the J call TRBJ2-7; 7 bases match TRBD2. The V gene's germline CDR1 is SNHLY and CDR2 FYNNEI. V was pared by 7 bases and J by 6 bases, with 12 bases of the junction left unmatched. The CDR3 length is 14 residues. CDR3 sequence reads: CASNWASGGVEQYF. CDR3 bases: TGTGCCAGCAATTGGGCTAGCGGAGGGGTCGAGCAGTACTTC.

Turning to this clonotype: Because it lacks the conserved phenylalanine or tryptophan at the end, this CDR3 is likely a read error. The gene calls are TRBV30 and TRBJ2-3; 11 nucleotides line up with TRBD1. Germline assignment: CDR1 GTSNPN and CDR2 SVGIG (reference sequence). The CDR3 has 18 amino acids. The CDR3 sequence is CAWRKGQGDPWGTDTQYS. The CDR3 DNA follows: TGTGCTTGGAGAAAGGGACAGGGGGACCCTTGGGGCACAGATACGCAGTATTCT.